This TCR beta chain was observed in a study of radiation and T cells in renal cell carcinoma. Sequencing used immunoSEQ multiplex PCR; TCRdb keeps in-frame clones, though not all of them. This table has fewer than 200,000 clones, 88% appearing once. Per the germline V gene, CDR1 is SGHTA and CDR2 is FQGNSA. The CDR3 runs 17 residues. Trimming cost V 2 bases and J 1 base; bases outside gene matches: 8. Time point of the sample: blood 4 weeks post-SBRT, at nephrectomy. This sample's treatment: 15 Gy SBRT to primary tumor, nephrectomy 4 weeks later. The rearrangement links TRBV7-2 to TRBJ1-3; 7 bases are shared with TRBD1. This clonotype originated in a woman aged 50 to 65 with renal cell carcinoma. Sample: blood, taken from a patient whose treatment included radiotherapy and nephrectomy. The CDR3: CASSLYPRQGSGNTIYF. The CDR3 nucleotides read TGTGCCAGCAGCTTATATCCCCGACAGGGTTCTGGAAACACCATATATTTT.